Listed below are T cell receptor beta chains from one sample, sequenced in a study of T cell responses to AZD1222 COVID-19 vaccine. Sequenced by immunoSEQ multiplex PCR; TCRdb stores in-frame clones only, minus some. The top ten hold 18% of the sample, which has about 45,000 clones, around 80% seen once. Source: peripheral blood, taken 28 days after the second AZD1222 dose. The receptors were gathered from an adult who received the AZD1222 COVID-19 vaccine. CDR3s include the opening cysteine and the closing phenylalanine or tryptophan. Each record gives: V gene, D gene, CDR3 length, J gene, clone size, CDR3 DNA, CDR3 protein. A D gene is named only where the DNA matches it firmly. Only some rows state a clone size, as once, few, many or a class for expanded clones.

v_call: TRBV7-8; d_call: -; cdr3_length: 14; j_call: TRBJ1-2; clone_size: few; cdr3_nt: TGTGCCAGCAGCCGGGGGCAGCCCAACTATGGCTACACCTTC; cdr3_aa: CASSRGQPNYGYTF
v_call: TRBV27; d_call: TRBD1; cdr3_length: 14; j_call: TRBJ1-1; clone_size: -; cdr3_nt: TGTGCCAGCAGAAAAGGGGGCCTGAACACTGAAGCTTTCTTT; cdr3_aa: CASRKGGLNTEAFF
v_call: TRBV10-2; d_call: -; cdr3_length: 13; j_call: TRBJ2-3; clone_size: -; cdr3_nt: TGCGCCAGCAGTGCTCCGGGAACAGATACGCAGTATTTT; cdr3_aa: CASSAPGTDTQYF
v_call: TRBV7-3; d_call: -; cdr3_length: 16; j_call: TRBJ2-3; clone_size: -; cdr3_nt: TGTGCCAGCAGCTTATTATCTGCGGGGACTGGAGATACGCAGTATTTT; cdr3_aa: CASSLLSAGTGDTQYF
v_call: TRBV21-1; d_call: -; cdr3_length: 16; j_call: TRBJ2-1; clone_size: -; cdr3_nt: TGTGCCAGCAGTAATTCTTTACAGGGCTCCTACAATGAGCAGTTCTTC; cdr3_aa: CASSNSLQGSYNEQFF
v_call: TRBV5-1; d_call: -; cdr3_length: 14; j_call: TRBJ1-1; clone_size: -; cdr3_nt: TGCGCCAGCAGCTTGGATCCGGGATCTACTGAAGCTTTCTTT; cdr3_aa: CASSLDPGSTEAFF
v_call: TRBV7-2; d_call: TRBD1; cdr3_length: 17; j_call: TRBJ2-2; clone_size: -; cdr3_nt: TGTGCCAGCAGCTCCAATCTCCGGGACAGTGTCGGCGGGGAGCTGTTTTTT; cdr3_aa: CASSSNLRDSVGGELFF
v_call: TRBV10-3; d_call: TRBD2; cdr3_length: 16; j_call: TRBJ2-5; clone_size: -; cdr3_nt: TGTGCCATCAGTGACGGGGCTAGCGGGGGGGCCGGGACCCAGTACTTC; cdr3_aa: CAISDGASGGAGTQYF
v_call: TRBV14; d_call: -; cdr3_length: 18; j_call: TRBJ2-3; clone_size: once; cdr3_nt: TGTGCCAGCAGCCAAGATTTGGCGGGTAGACGTAGCACAGATACGCAGTATTTT; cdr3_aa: CASSQDLAGRRSTDTQYF
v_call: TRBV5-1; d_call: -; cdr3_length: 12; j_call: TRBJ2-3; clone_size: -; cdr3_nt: TGCGCCAGCAGCTTGGAGGGTGATACGCAGTATTTT; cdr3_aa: CASSLEGDTQYF
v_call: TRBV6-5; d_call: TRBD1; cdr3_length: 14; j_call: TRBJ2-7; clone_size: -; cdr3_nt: TGTGCCAGCAGTAGAGGGACAGGGGTTTACGAGCAGTACTTC; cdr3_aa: CASSRGTGVYEQYF
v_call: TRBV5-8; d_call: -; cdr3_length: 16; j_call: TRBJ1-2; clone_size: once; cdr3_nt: TGTGCCAGCAGCTTCGGACAGTCCCAGGCTAACTATGGCTACACCTTC; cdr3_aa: CASSFGQSQANYGYTF
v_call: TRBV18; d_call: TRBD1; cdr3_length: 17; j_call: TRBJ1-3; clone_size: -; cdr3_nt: TGTGCCAGCTCACCATATACCCGACAGGGTGTTGGAAACACCATATATTTT; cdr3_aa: CASSPYTRQGVGNTIYF
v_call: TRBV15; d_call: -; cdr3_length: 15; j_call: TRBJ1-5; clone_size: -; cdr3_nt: TGTGCCACCAGCAGAGCCACAGGGAGCAATCAGCCCCAGCATTTT; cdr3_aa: CATSRATGSNQPQHF
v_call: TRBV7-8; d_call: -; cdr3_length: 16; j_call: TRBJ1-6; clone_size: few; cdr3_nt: TGTGCCAGCAGCTCCCTTGGGGGGGGGCGGAATTCACCCCTCCACTTT; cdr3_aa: CASSSLGGGRNSPLHF
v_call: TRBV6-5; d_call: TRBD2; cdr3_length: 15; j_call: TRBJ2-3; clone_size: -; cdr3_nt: TGTGCCAGCAGTCTAGCGGGGTCTAGCACAGATACGCAGTATTTT; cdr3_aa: CASSLAGSSTDTQYF
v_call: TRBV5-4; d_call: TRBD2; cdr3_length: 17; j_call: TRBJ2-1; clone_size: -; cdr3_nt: TGTGCCAGCAGCTCTCCGGGACTAGCGGGGGGGCCGGTTGAGCAGTTCTTC; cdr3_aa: CASSSPGLAGGPVEQFF
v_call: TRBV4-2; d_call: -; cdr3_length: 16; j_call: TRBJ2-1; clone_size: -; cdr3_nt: TGTGCCAGCAGCCAAGATCTCCTGGGGATCTACAATGAGCAGTTCTTC; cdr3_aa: CASSQDLLGIYNEQFF
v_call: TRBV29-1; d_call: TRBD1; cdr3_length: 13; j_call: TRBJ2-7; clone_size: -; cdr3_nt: TGCAGCGTGATAGGACAGGGCTCTAACGAGCAGTACTTC; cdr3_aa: CSVIGQGSNEQYF
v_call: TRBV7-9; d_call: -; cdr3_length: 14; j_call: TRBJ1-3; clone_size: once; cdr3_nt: TGTGCCAGCAGCCAAGGGATCTCTGGAAACACCATATATTTT; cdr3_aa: CASSQGISGNTIYF
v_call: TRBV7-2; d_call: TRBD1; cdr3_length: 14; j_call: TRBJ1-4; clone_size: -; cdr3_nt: TGTGCCAGCAGCCCCGGGAGGGGGCGCGAAAAACTGTTTTTT; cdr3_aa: CASSPGRGREKLFF
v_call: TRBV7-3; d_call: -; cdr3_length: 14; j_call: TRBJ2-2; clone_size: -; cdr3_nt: TGTGCCAGCGGTTGGGGCCCTAACACCGGGGAGCTGTTTTTT; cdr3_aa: CASGWGPNTGELFF
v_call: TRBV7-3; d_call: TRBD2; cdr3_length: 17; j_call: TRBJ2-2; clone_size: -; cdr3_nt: TGTGCCAGCAGCTTAATGGGGTTAGCGGGGAACACCGGGGAGCTGTTTTTT; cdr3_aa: CASSLMGLAGNTGELFF
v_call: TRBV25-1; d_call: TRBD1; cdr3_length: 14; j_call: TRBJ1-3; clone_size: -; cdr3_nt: TGTGCCAGCAGTGAGACAGGGGCAGGAAACACCATATATTTT; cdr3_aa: CASSETGAGNTIYF
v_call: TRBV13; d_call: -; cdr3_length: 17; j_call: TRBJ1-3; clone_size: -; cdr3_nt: TGTGCCAGCAGCTTAGAGGCAGACAGCCGACCTGGAAACACCATATATTTT; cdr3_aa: CASSLEADSRPGNTIYF
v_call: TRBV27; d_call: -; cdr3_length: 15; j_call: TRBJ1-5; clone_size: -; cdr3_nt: TGTGCCAGCAGCGCGTCGGGACAAGGCGATCAGCCCCAGCATTTT; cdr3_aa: CASSASGQGDQPQHF
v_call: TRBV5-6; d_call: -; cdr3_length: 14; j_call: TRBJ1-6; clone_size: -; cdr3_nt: TGTGCCAGCAGCTTGGGCCAGGGTAGTTCACCCCTCCACTTT; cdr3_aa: CASSLGQGSSPLHF
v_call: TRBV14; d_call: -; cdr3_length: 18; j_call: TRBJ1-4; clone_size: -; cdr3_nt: TGTGCCAGCAGCCCAAGCTGGGGGAAACCTGCGGGTAATGAAAAACTGTTTTTT; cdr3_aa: CASSPSWGKPAGNEKLFF
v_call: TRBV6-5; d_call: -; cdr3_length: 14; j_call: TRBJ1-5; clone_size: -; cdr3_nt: TGTGCCAGCAAGGTAGGAAGGGAGAGACAGCCCCAGCATTTT; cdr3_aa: CASKVGRERQPQHF
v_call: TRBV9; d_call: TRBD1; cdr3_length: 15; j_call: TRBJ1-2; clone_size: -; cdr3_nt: TGTGCCAGCAGCCCACAGGGGGCTCCATACTATGGCTACACCTTC; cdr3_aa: CASSPQGAPYYGYTF